This T cell receptor beta chain was identified during a study of regulatory T cells in long-lasting Graves disease. Time point meaning: persistent/refractory GD, antithyroid drugs over 5 years with positive TRAb. Following extraction of RNA from PBMCs, that RNA was used to make the TCR library. Study-level results: Persistent patients shared more public clonotypes (around 2,500) than newly diagnosed patients (around 1,000).

With iRepertoire HTBI primers and Arm-PCR of CDR3 regions, TCR beta libraries were built. TCRdb ran MiXCR on the multiplex PCR reads and lists one entry per CDR3 protein. This sample carries roughly 400,000 distinct CDR3 sequences, 21% of them seen once, and the ten largest clones take over 11%. To note about this clonotype: Its antigen is still unknown.

The CDR3 contains 16 residues. Germline assignment: CDR1 MDHEN and CDR2 SYDVKM. Deletions cut 3 bases from V and 8 bases from J, with 21 bases between. V gene TRBV28 combines with J gene TRBJ2-3, with TRBD2 as a possible D gene (6 bases). The source of this sequence is a female donor with Graves disease. The sequencing here drew on peripheral blood mononuclear cells (PBMCs), taken when the disease was refractory, from a patient treated with antithyroid drugs. The chain's CDR3 is CASSLALEGLGGTQYF. The DNA for the CDR3 is TGTGCCAGCAGTTTGGCCCTTGAGGGGCTGGGAGGTACGCAGTATTTT.